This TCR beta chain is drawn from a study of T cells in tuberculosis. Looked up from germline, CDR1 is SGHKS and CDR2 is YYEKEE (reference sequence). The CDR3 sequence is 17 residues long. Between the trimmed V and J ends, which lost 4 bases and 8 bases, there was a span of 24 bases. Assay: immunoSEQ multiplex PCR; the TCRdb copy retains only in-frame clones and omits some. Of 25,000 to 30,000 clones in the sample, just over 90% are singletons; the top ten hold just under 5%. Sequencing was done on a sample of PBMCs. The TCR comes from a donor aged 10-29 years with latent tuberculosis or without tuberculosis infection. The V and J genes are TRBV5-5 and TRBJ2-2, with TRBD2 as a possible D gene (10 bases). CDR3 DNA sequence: TGTGCCAGCAGCCCGCCGCTACTAGCGGGGACAGGGGGGGAGCTGTTTTTT. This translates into CASSPPLLAGTGGELFF.